The next 25 T cell receptor beta chains were all read from a single sample in a study of molecular identifiers for immune sequencing clone quantification. TCRdb itself ran the PCR reads through MiXCR, one entry per CDR3 protein. Of more than 550,000 distinct CDR3 sequences in the sample, around 25% were seen once. Input material: naive CD8+ T cells from blood, with Jurkat cell RNA spiked in. Subset: FACS-sorted CD8+CD4-CCR7+CD45RA+ naive T cells. The receptors derive from a human donor in good health. Some libraries in this study had Jurkat cell RNA spiked in.

This chain uses TRBV5-3 with TRBJ2-5, with a weak D call TRBD2 (5 bases). TRBV5-3 belongs to the ORF category, with a function that is uncertain. This CDR3 has 14 amino acids. CDR3 DNA sequence: TGTGTCAGCAGCTTTTCGGGAACTCAAGAGACCCAGTACTTC. It encodes CVSSFSGTQETQYF.

The V gene is TRBV19, the J gene TRBJ2-3; D possibly corresponds to TRBD1 (7 bases). CDR1 and CDR2 (germline): LNHDA, SQIVND (reference sequence). Trimming stripped 5 bases from V and 2 bases from J, with 17 bases between. The CDR3 sequence is 16 residues long. The CDR3 sequence is CASSHSGGSSTDTQYF. CDR3 nucleotide sequence: TGTGCCAGTAGTCACTCAGGGGGGAGTTCCACAGATACGCAGTATTTT.

DNA for the CDR3: TGTGCCAGCAGCCTCCCGGGACAACTTAACACCGGGGAGCTGTTTTTT. Its translation: CASSLPGQLNTGELFF. The chain employs TRBV7-9 and TRBJ2-2; a weak D match, TRBD1 (6 bases). Germline CDR1 SEHNR, CDR2 FQNEAQ (reference sequence). The CDR3 consists of 16 residues. Trimming stripped 5 bases from V and 2 bases from J, with 15 bases between.

Regarding this clonotype: Just one base apart from a much larger clone, this may be a read error. The V and J genes are TRBV14 and TRBJ1-1; D gene unclear. Trimming pared 8 bases from V and 6 bases from J, leaving 16 bases between. Germline V gives CDR1 SGHDN, CDR2 FVKESK. The CDR3 covers 13 residues. The CDR3 protein is CASGPPNRPEAFF. CDR3 bases: TGTGCCAGCGGCCCCCCTAACAGACCTGAAGCTTTCTTT.

The genes are TRBV6-2 or TRBV6-3 and TRBJ2-3; D not resolved. V was cut by 4 bases and J by 6 bases, with 14 bases left in between. There are 14 residues in the CDR3. CDR1 and CDR2 (germline): MNHEY, SVGEGT. CDR3 nucleotides: TGTGCCAGCAGTTGGGTAGGTCCTGGGGATACGCAGTATTTT. It is translated as CASSWVGPGDTQYF.

This clonotype was counted a few times. The rearrangement uses TRBV5-4 and TRBJ1-1; D not certain. CDR1 SGHNT and CDR2 YYREEE come from the germline V gene (reference sequence). CDR3 size: 14 residues. With 4 bases removed from V and 4 bases from J, the gap between germline ends came to 14 bases. CDR3 sequence reads: CASSREEDGTEAFF. The CDR3 bases are TGTGCCAGCAGCCGGGAAGAAGATGGCACTGAAGCTTTCTTT. Full variable domain (rest looked up from reference TRBV5-4 and TRBJ1-1): ETGVTQSPTHLIKTRGQQVTLRCSSQSGHNTVSWYQQALGQGPQFIFQYYREEENGRGNFPPRFSGLQFPNYSSELNVNALELDDSALYLCASSREEDGTEAFFGQGTRLTVV.

This chain links TRBV7-6 with TRBJ2-2; TRBD1 matches at 7 bases. The V segment lost 5 bases and the J segment 1 base; nucleotides outside the gene matches: 1. The CDR3 consists of 14 residues. Germline V CDR1 and CDR2: SGHVS, FNYEAQ. CDR3 sequence reads: CASSRDRNTGELFF. As DNA, the CDR3 is TGTGCCAGCAGCCGGGACAGGAACACCGGGGAGCTGTTTTTT.

This clonotype has just one count. This may stem from a read error, because a much larger clone lies one nucleotide away. The chain joins TRBV14 to TRBJ2-5; D remains ambiguous. The CDR3 contains 13 residues. Germline-derived CDR1 and CDR2 are SGHDN and FVKESK. The CDR3 DNA sequence: TGTGCCAGCAGCCAAGAGACCGAAGAGACCCCGTACTTC. Protein sequence: CASSQETEETPYF.

As regards this clonotype: A read error is possible here, since a much larger clone lies one base away. The chain has TRBV7-9 and TRBJ1-4; D gene ambiguous. CDR3 length: 11 amino acids. CDR1 SEHNR and CDR2 FQNEAQ come from the germline V gene (reference sequence). CDR3 bases: TGTGCCACTCCCCTCGGGGAAAAACTGTGTTTT. Translating gives CATPLGEKLCF. The full variable domain, in which reference TRBV7-9 and TRBJ1-4 provide the parts outside the CDR3, is DTGVSQNPRHKITKRGQNVTFRCDPISEHNRLYWYRQTLGQGPEFLTYFQNEAQLEKSRLLSDRFSAERPKGSFSTLEIQRTEQGDSAMYLCATPLGEKLCFGSGTQLSVL.

This clonotype was picked up a small number of times. The chain joins TRBV27 to TRBJ2-7; D is perhaps TRBD1 or TRBD2 (5 bases each). Germline CDR1 is MNHEY and CDR2 is SMNVEV (reference sequence). V lost 3 bases and J 4 bases, leaving 13 bases between the germline ends. The CDR3 has 14 amino acids. CDR3 residues: CASSFSGDHYEQYF. CDR3 coding DNA: TGTGCCAGCAGTTTTTCCGGGGACCATTACGAGCAGTACTTC.

This clonotype has a count of ten or more. The genes are TRBV20-1 and TRBJ2-3; D is ambiguous. From germline, CDR1 is DFQATT and CDR2 SNEGSKA (reference sequence). This CDR3 has 14 amino acids. V lost 0 bases and J 5 bases, leaving 12 bases between the germline ends. This CDR3 reads CSAREDEQQDTQYF. CDR3 bases: TGCAGTGCTAGAGAGGACGAGCAACAAGATACGCAGTATTTT.

V is TRBV20-1 and J is TRBJ2-7; D gene ambiguous. V lost 3 bases, J lost 2 bases, and 8 bases lay in between. Germline CDR1 is DFQATT and CDR2 is SNEGSKA (reference sequence). CDR3 length: 12 residues. The CDR3 DNA reads as TGCAGTGCTAGTTGGGCTGCCTACGAGCAGTACTTC. Translation: CSASWAAYEQYF.

This clonotype has just a few counts. The chain is built from TRBV19 and TRBJ2-7; D might be TRBD2 (6 bases). Germline V lookup: CDR1 LNHDA, CDR2 SQIVND (reference sequence). The CDR3 extends over 16 amino acids. V was clipped by 4 bases and J by 2 bases, with 18 bases between them. CDR3 nucleotides: TGTGCCAGTAGTACGACCGGGGACTTCGAGACCTACGAGCAGTACTTC. Translating gives CASSTTGDFETYEQYF.

Of note for this clonotype: At one end the junction does not follow the germline gene, possibly because of a read error. The chain uses TRBV4-2 and TRBJ2-3; TRBD2 agrees at 10 bases. The germline gives CDR1 LGHNA, CDR2 YNFKEQ. The CDR3 is 16 residues long. In nucleotides, the CDR3 is TGTGCTAGCAACCAGGGACTAGCGCGGACGGCAGATACGCAGTATTTT. Protein sequence: CASNQGLARTADTQYF.

As for this clonotype: A junction boundary mismatches the germline segment, possibly from a read error. This chain uses TRBV19 with TRBJ2-2, with 14 nucleotides matching TRBD2. Germline V gene sequence: CDR1 LNHDA, CDR2 SQIVND (reference sequence). The CDR3 runs to 17 residues. The CDR3 loop is CASCMKTSGRAAGELFF. The CDR3 coding sequence is TGTGCCAGTTGTATGAAGACTAGCGGGAGGGCCGCCGGGGAGCTGTTTTTT.

The rearrangement uses TRBV4-1 and TRBJ2-5; 9 bases are shared with TRBD1. CDR3 length: 18 residues. The V gene end was trimmed by 2 bases and the J gene end by 4 bases; junction bases not matched to a gene: 14. Per the germline V gene, CDR1 is MGHRA and CDR2 is YSYEKL. CDR3 protein: CASSQLLQGQGISETQYF. CDR3 nucleotide sequence: TGCGCCAGCAGCCAATTACTACAGGGACAGGGCATTTCAGAGACCCAGTACTTC.

A word on this clonotype: A clone one base away is much larger, so this may be a read error. This rearrangement joins TRBV4-3 to TRBJ2-7, with 8 bases identical to TRBD2. There are 16 residues in the CDR3. Germline CDR1 reads LGHNA; CDR2 reads YSLEER. Trimming cost V 1 base and J 6 bases; bases outside gene matches: 11. CDR3 in amino acids: CASSQAHPAGGFEQYF. In DNA, the CDR3 is TGCGCCAGCAGCCAAGCTCACCCGGCGGGAGGATTCGAGCAGTACTTC.

The CDR3 protein is CASSESGTSRRYEQYF. The CDR3 DNA follows: TGTGCCAGCAGTGAATCAGGGACTAGCCGAAGATACGAGCAGTACTTC. The chain joins TRBV6-1 to TRBJ2-7; 9 nucleotides match TRBD2. This CDR3 has 16 amino acids. V was pared by 2 bases and J by 4 bases, with 9 bases of the junction left unmatched. Germline CDR1 and CDR2: MNHNS and SASEGT.

This clonotype appeared many times. V gene TRBV6-2 or TRBV6-3 combines with J gene TRBJ2-3; D unclear. V lost 2 bases and J lost 4, with 10 bases in between. The germline V gene has CDR1 MNHEY and CDR2 SVGEGT. The CDR3 spans 14 residues. The CDR3 coding sequence is TGTGCCAGCAGTTACGCGAGATCCGCAGATACGCAGTATTTT. Protein: CASSYARSADTQYF.

Many counts were recorded for this clonotype. The rearrangement joins TRBV7-9 to TRBJ2-3, with a weak D call TRBD2 (5 bases). Trimming removed 8 bases at V and 1 base at J, with 16 bases between. This CDR3 region has 15 residues. CDR1 and CDR2 from the germline V gene are SEHNR and FQNEAQ (reference sequence). The CDR3 region is CASRSLVRGTDTQYF. The CDR3 region has the DNA TGTGCCAGCCGCAGCTTGGTGAGGGGCACAGATACGCAGTATTTT.

This clonotype was detected a few times. Here the CDR3 reads CAWSPDLDTPEAFF. CDR3 nucleotide sequence: TGTGCCTGGAGCCCAGACTTGGACACCCCTGAAGCTTTCTTT. This chain connects TRBV30 to TRBJ1-1; maybe TRBD1 (5 bases). The CDR3 runs to 14 residues. Per the germline V gene, CDR1 is GTSNPN and CDR2 is SVGIG (reference sequence). V was pared by 3 bases and J by 6 bases, with 17 bases between. The full variable domain, its missing parts supplied by reference TRBV30 and TRBJ1-1, is SQTIHQWPATLVQPVGSPLSLECTVEGTSNPNLYWYRQAAGRGLQLLFYSVGIGQISSEVPQNLSASRPQDRQFILSSKKLLLSDSGFYLCAWSPDLDTPEAFFGQGTRLTVV.

This clonotype was detected only a few times. CDR3 in DNA: TGTGCCAGCTCACCAGAGGCGGGAGTTGTCTACGAGCAGTACTTC. Residues: CASSPEAGVVYEQYF. J is TRBJ2-7 and V is TRBV18; 7 bases agree with TRBD2. This CDR3 is 15 amino acids long. J was trimmed by 3 bases and V by 2 bases; bases with no gene match: 7. Germline loops: CDR1 KGHSH, CDR2 LQKENI.

In the case of this clonotype: Given a much more abundant clone one base away, this may be a read error. The rearrangement links TRBV6-1 to TRBJ2-3; D unclear. Looked up from germline, CDR1 is MNHNS and CDR2 is SASEGT. Deletions cut 8 bases from V and 7 bases from J, with 10 bases between. There are 11 residues in the CDR3. The CDR3 spells CASRSSNTQYF. In DNA, the CDR3 is TGTGCCAGCCGAAGCTCTAATACGCAGTATTTT.

This clonotype was seen ten or more times. The chain is built from TRBV4-3 and TRBJ2-7, with 11 bases lining up with TRBD2. The CDR3 loop spans 15 amino acids. Per the germline V gene, CDR1 is LGHNA and CDR2 is YSLEER. V trimming: 5 bases; J trimming: 3 bases; junction bases outside the gene matches: 6. As DNA, the CDR3 is TGCGCCAGCAGCGACGGGACTAGCGGACACTACGAGCAGTACTTC. It specifies CASSDGTSGHYEQYF.

The V gene is TRBV4-1, the J gene TRBJ1-6, with D maybe TRBD1 (5 bases). The CDR3 loop spans 17 amino acids. V lost 6 bases and J lost 5, with 20 bases in between. CDR1 and CDR2 (germline): MGHRA, YSYEKL. The chain's CDR3 is CASSHSRVGGNNSPLHF. In nucleotides, the CDR3 is TGCGCCAGCAGTCATAGCAGGGTAGGAGGAAATAATTCACCCCTCCACTTT.